This T cell receptor (beta chain) comes out of a study of T cells in localized non-small cell lung cancer. Study-wide results and limits: Higher T cell density in the blood was associated with longer overall survival, whereas higher adjacent-lung clonality associated with shorter survival. Heterogeneity is still possible, as just one tumor region was sequenced. In adjacent lung, a median about 50 of the top 100 tumor clones were found.

As to this clone: The antigen is not known.

Method: immunoSEQ multiplex PCR; TCRdb's copy keeps in-frame clones and lacks some. The sample carries roughly 48,000 clones, approximately 77% recorded once. Germline lookup yields CDR1 GTSNPN and CDR2 SVGIG (reference sequence). V was clipped by 4 bases and J by 8 bases, with 11 bases between them. The CDR3 length is 11 residues. The clonotype was recovered from a man aged 40-75 years with stage I squamous cell lung carcinoma. Sequencing used peripheral blood, obtained before any cancer treatment. The chain has TRBV30 and TRBJ1-1; D remains ambiguous. The CDR3 DNA follows: TGTGCCTGGAACTTGAGTCCCGAAGCTTTCTTT. Protein: CAWNLSPEAFF.